What follows are 3 T cell receptor beta chains derived from one specimen sequenced in a study of OX40 agonist ivuxolimab in advanced cancers. Profiled with immunoSEQ multiplex PCR; TCRdb holds only in-frame clones, not every one. The sample gives tens of thousands of clones, about 90% of which show up once; 0.4% to 0.55% is in the top ten. The sequencing used CD4+ or CD8+ T cells sorted from blood, collected in a trial of the OX40 agonist ivuxolimab. The receptors derive from an adult with an advanced solid tumor such as melanoma, head and neck, liver or kidney cancer.

This chain connects TRBV5-1 to TRBJ2-3; a weak D match, TRBD1 (5 bases). The CDR3 consists of 16 residues. Germline V gene data show CDR1 as SGHRS and CDR2 as YFSETQ. V lost 0 bases and J lost 2, with 13 bases in between. The CDR3 sequence is CASSLDGGAATDTQYF. The CDR3, as DNA: TGCGCCAGCAGCTTGGATGGTGGGGCGGCCACAGATACGCAGTATTTT.

This rearrangement joins TRBV6-1 to TRBJ1-1; unclear D gene. CDR1 is MNHNS, CDR2 SASEGT, per germline. Trimming removed 5 bases at V and 0 bases at J, with 4 bases between. The CDR3 contains 12 residues. The CDR3 coding sequence is TGTGCCAGCAGTCAGATGAACACTGAAGCTTTCTTT. It is translated as CASSQMNTEAFF.

This clone has more than one count but fewer than ten. The chain recombines TRBV9 with TRBJ2-1; 7 bases fit TRBD2. CDR3 length: 15 residues. Looked up from germline, CDR1 is SGDLS and CDR2 is YYNGEE. V gave up 1 base and J gave up 0 bases; unmatched junction bases: 1. The CDR3 DNA reads TGTGCCAGCAGCGTACTAGCGGCCTCCTACAATGAGCAGTTCTTC. It translates to CASSVLAASYNEQFF.